The rows below give T cell receptor beta chains drawn from one sample of a study of control samples from healthy donors and cancer patients. The table came from immunoSEQ multiplex PCR; TCRdb's copy has only in-frame clones and leaves some out. The sample gives 45,000 to 60,000 clones, approximately 94% of which show up once; less than 4.5% is in the top ten. Specimen: blood. The receptors come from a man under 40 in good health. Both conserved end residues are part of each CDR3. The D gene is left open where the match is weak. Not all rows give a size; the values are once, few, many and, for expanded clones, a class.

.	TRBV4-2	TRBJ2-2	.	CASSPRSGELFF	TGTGCCAGCAGCCCCCGTAGCGGGGAGCTGTTTTTT
TRBD1	TRBV4-1	TRBJ1-6	.	CASSQVDRARNSPLHF	TGCGCCAGCAGCCAAGTCGACAGGGCCAGGAATTCACCCCTCCACTTT
TRBD1	TRBV3-1/TRBV3-2	TRBJ1-3	.	CASSHLTGRGNTIYF	TGTGCCAGCAGCCATTTGACAGGGAGAGGAAACACCATATATTTT
.	TRBV5-1	TRBJ2-3	.	CASSPSGKSQSYTQYF	TGCGCCAGCAGCCCCTCAGGGAAATCCCAATCCTATACGCAGTATTTT
TRBD2	TRBV28	TRBJ2-3	.	CASDRGLAGEVDTQYF	TGTGCCAGCGACCGGGGACTAGCGGGAGAGGTCGATACGCAGTATTTT
.	TRBV28	TRBJ1-5	.	CASSRRVYSNQPQHF	TGTGCCAGCAGCAGGAGGGTTTATAGCAATCAGCCCCAGCATTTT
TRBD1	TRBV6-5	TRBJ2-7	.	CASSPGQGRFYEQYF	TGTGCCAGCAGCCCGGGACAGGGTCGCTTCTACGAGCAGTACTTC
TRBD1	TRBV6-4	TRBJ1-3	.	CASSGTGAGNTIYF	TGTGCCAGCAGTGGGACAGGGGCAGGAAACACCATATATTTT
.	TRBV7-9	TRBJ1-4	.	CASSLHRAPAANEKLFF	TGTGCCAGCAGCCTCCACCGGGCTCCAGCCGCAAATGAAAAACTGTTTTTT
.	TRBV10-1	TRBJ2-1	once	CASSESKGSSYNEQFF	TGCGCCAGCAGTGAGTCGAAAGGGTCCTCCTACAATGAGCAGTTCTTC
.	TRBV7-9	TRBJ1-5	.	CASSSQGSNQPQHF	TGTGCCAGCAGCTCACAGGGAAGCAATCAGCCCCAGCATTTT
.	TRBV30	TRBJ2-7	few	CAWSTGQGDYEQYF	TGTGCCTGGAGCACCGGGCAAGGGGATTACGAGCAGTACTTC
.	TRBV9	TRBJ1-1	.	CASSVGGYTEAFF	TGTGCCAGCAGCGTAGGGGGCTACACTGAAGCTTTCTTT
.	TRBV10-1	TRBJ2-2	.	CASSNQVLDTGELFF	TGCGCCAGCAGTAACCAGGTTTTAGACACCGGGGAGCTGTTTTTT
TRBD1	TRBV25-1	TRBJ1-4	.	CASGDGTANEKLFF	TGTGCCAGCGGAGATGGGACAGCTAATGAAAAACTGTTTTTT
TRBD2	TRBV30	TRBJ2-2	.	CAWSVLAGRAGELFF	TGTGCCTGGAGTGTACTAGCGGGACGCGCCGGGGAGCTGTTTTTT
.	TRBV27	TRBJ2-1	.	CASSFSGVHNEQFF	TGTGCCAGCAGTTTCTCGGGGGTGCACAATGAGCAGTTCTTC
.	TRBV7-9	TRBJ2-4	.	CASSSGAVLAKNIQYF	TGTGCCAGCAGCTCCGGGGCTGTCCTAGCCAAAAACATTCAGTACTTC
TRBD1	TRBV4-1	TRBJ1-4	.	CASSPSRQGAGEKLFF	TGCGCCAGCAGCCCGAGTCGGCAGGGGGCGGGTGAAAAACTGTTTTTT
.	TRBV10-3	TRBJ1-6	.	CAISDGRDSPLHF	TGTGCCATCAGTGATGGGAGGGATTCACCCCTCCACTTT
.	TRBV13	TRBJ2-3	.	CASSLYREFADTQYF	TGTGCCAGCAGCTTATACCGGGAGTTCGCAGATACGCAGTATTTT
TRBD1	TRBV9	TRBJ2-1	.	CASSVWGQGSRNEQFF	TGTGCCAGCAGCGTATGGGGACAGGGAAGCCGCAATGAGCAGTTCTTC
.	TRBV12-3/TRBV12-4	TRBJ2-2	.	CASSFLTGELFF	TGTGCCAGTTCGTTTTTGACCGGGGAGCTGTTTTTT
TRBD2	TRBV7-3	TRBJ2-1	.	CASSLGTSGSGNEQFF	TGTGCCAGCAGCTTAGGGACTAGCGGGAGTGGGAATGAGCAGTTCTTC
.	TRBV7-9	TRBJ2-1	once	CASSLVRTDNEQFF	TGTGCCAGCAGCTTAGTGCGCACTGACAATGAGCAGTTCTTC
TRBD2	TRBV19	TRBJ2-3	.	CASSIGLRLAGDRTDTQYF	TGTGCCAGTAGTATAGGTCTGAGACTAGCGGGGGACCGCACAGATACGCAGTATTTT
.	TRBV6-6	TRBJ1-3	.	CASTTVSGNTIYF	TGTGCCAGCACGACCGTCTCTGGAAACACCATATATTTT
TRBD1	TRBV6-1	TRBJ1-4	.	CASSERPGGRSGEKLFF	TGTGCCAGCAGTGAAAGGCCAGGGGGCAGGTCGGGTGAAAAACTGTTTTTT
TRBD1	TRBV5-6	TRBJ1-5	.	CASSPRRGTGDQPQHF	TGTGCCAGCAGCCCCCGACGCGGGACAGGGGATCAGCCCCAGCATTTT
.	TRBV5-1	TRBJ2-1	.	CASSLAGAVQYNEQFF	TGCGCCAGCAGCTTGGCCGGGGCGGTTCAATACAATGAGCAGTTCTTC
.	TRBV30	TRBJ2-3	.	CAWSAASSTDTQYF	TGTGCCTGGAGTGCCGCGTCTAGCACAGATACGCAGTATTTT
.	TRBV19	TRBJ1-5	few	CASSLMGARQPQHF	TGTGCCAGTAGTCTAATGGGGGCCCGGCAGCCCCAGCATTTT
.	TRBV30	TRBJ1-6	.	CAWSVHSGRAGSPLHF	TGTGCCTGGAGTGTTCATAGCGGGAGGGCCGGTTCACCCCTCCACTTT
TRBD2	TRBV27	TRBJ2-1	.	CASSVAGAYNEQFF	TGTGCCAGCAGTGTAGCGGGAGCCTACAATGAGCAGTTCTTC
TRBD1	TRBV9	TRBJ1-2	once	CASSERQGAGYTF	TGTGCCAGCAGCGAAAGACAGGGCGCTGGCTACACCTTC
.	TRBV30	TRBJ1-5	.	CAWSVEDTQPQHF	TGTGCCTGGAGTGTAGAAGACACCCAGCCCCAGCATTTT
.	TRBV3-1/TRBV3-2	TRBJ1-6	once	CASSPLSGRDNSPLHF	TGTGCCAGCAGCCCGTTGTCGGGGCGTGATAATTCACCCCTCCACTTT
.	TRBV5-6	TRBJ1-4	.	CASSFAAGDGEKLFF	TGTGCCAGCAGCTTTGCGGCAGGGGATGGTGAAAAACTGTTTTTT
TRBD1	TRBV5-1	TRBJ2-1	.	CASSLGAGGYPGNEQFF	TGCGCCAGCAGCTTGGGGGCAGGGGGCTATCCAGGCAATGAGCAGTTCTTC
.	TRBV7-8	TRBJ2-5	.	CASSGALSGHTYQETQYF	TGTGCCAGCAGCGGAGCCCTATCGGGACACACCTACCAAGAGACCCAGTACTTC
.	TRBV18	TRBJ1-1	.	CASSPWEGWGNTEAFF	TGTGCCAGCTCACCGTGGGAGGGCTGGGGGAACACTGAAGCTTTCTTT